The 15 T cell receptor beta chains given below trace back to one sample, sequenced in a study of blood T cell repertoires in COVID-19. TCRdb keeps only in-frame clones here, not all; method: immunoSEQ multiplex PCR. The profile shows about 240,000 clones, about 89% of them singletons. Sequencing was performed on PBMCs or T cells enriched from blood (not recorded which). The receptors were sampled from a woman in her 30s who had recovered from COVID-19.

The J gene is TRBJ1-2, the V gene TRBV28, with D uncertain. This CDR3 region has 13 residues. The germline gives CDR1 MDHEN, CDR2 SYDVKM. Trimming removed 7 bases at V and 0 bases at J, with 9 bases between. CDR3: CASTVSTNYGYTF. CDR3 bases: TGTGCCAGCACGGTATCTACTAACTATGGCTACACCTTC.

The chain couples TRBV4-1 to TRBJ2-2; TRBD2 agrees at 11 bases. Germline V gives CDR1 MGHRA, CDR2 YSYEKL. The CDR3 loop spans 17 amino acids. Losses at the gene ends were 0 bases for V and 6 bases for J; bases not matched to a gene: 6. The CDR3 DNA is TGCGCCAGCAGCCAAGATACTAGCGGGAGTTTCGCCGGGGAGCTGTTTTTT. Its protein is CASSQDTSGSFAGELFF.

The V call is TRBV5-1, the J call TRBJ2-1; a possible D gene is TRBD1 (6 bases). This CDR3 has 14 amino acids. The V gene's germline CDR1 is SGHRS and CDR2 YFSETQ. Trimming took off 4 bases at V and 4 bases at J, with 12 bases between the two ends. CDR3 amino acids: CASSDTQGYNEQFF. CDR3 DNA sequence: TGCGCCAGCAGCGATACCCAGGGGTACAATGAGCAGTTCTTC.

V usage is TRBV4-3 and J usage is TRBJ2-2; D unclear. The germline V gene encodes CDR1 LGHNA and CDR2 YSLEER. The CDR3 extends over 18 amino acids. Trimming pared 0 bases from V and 4 bases from J, leaving 18 bases between. The CDR3 loop reads CASSQDFAPPASTGELFF. The DNA for the CDR3 is TGCGCCAGCAGCCAAGATTTCGCCCCCCCGGCTAGCACCGGGGAGCTGTTTTTT.

This chain uses TRBV11-2 with TRBJ2-1; tentatively, D is TRBD1 (5 bases). V gave up 6 bases and J gave up 5 bases, with 11 bases separating them. This CDR3 has 13 amino acids. CDR1 and CDR2 (germline): SGHAT, FQNNGV. This CDR3 is CASRRPGHNEQFF. CDR3 DNA sequence: TGTGCCAGCAGAAGGCCAGGGCACAATGAGCAGTTCTTC.

The chain links TRBV5-4 to TRBJ1-3; possible D gene TRBD1, 6 bases. The CDR3 is 16 amino acids. The germline gives CDR1 SGHNT, CDR2 YYREEE (reference sequence). Trimming pared 5 bases from V and 2 bases from J, leaving 17 bases between. CDR3 in DNA: TGTGCCAGCAGTCGAACCGGGGGGCGCACTGGAAACACCATATATTTT. It is translated as CASSRTGGRTGNTIYF.

This clone was detected only once. This sequence joins TRBV30 and TRBJ1-1, with 7 bases identical to TRBD1. There are 16 residues in the CDR3. Unmatched junction bases numbered 10, after V lost 0 bases and J lost 3 bases. The V gene's germline CDR1 is GTSNPN and CDR2 SVGIG (reference sequence). In DNA form, the CDR3 reads TGTGCCTGGAGTGTAGGGTTGGCAGGGGGTTACACTGAAGCTTTCTTT. This codes for CAWSVGLAGGYTEAFF.

The chain joins TRBV7-6 to TRBJ1-2, with TRBD1 matching over 8 bases. The CDR3 spans 16 residues. The germline CDR1 and CDR2 sequences are SGHVS and FNYEAQ. The J segment lost 8 bases and the V segment lost 5 bases, leaving 16 bases of the junction unmatched. This CDR3 is CASSLNPGQALEGYTF. The DNA of the CDR3 is TGTGCCAGCAGCCTAAATCCGGGACAGGCCCTGGAAGGCTACACCTTC.

The chain is built from TRBV10-3 and TRBJ1-5, with a possible D match to TRBD1 (6 bases). The V and J ends lost 6 bases and 4 bases respectively, with 13 bases between them. The CDR3 runs 14 residues. Germline values: CDR1 ENHRY, CDR2 SYGVKD. CDR3: CAIRAGQINQPQHF. For the CDR3, the DNA is TGTGCCATCAGAGCCGGACAGATTAATCAGCCCCAGCATTTT.

The chain's CDR3 is CASSLLGGDETQYF. CDR3 in DNA: TGTGCCAGCAGCCTCCTCGGGGGGGATGAGACCCAGTACTTC. The chain uses TRBV7-9 and TRBJ2-5; 8 nucleotides match TRBD2. This CDR3 has 14 amino acids. The junction had 7 bases not matched to a gene; V was cut back by 5 bases and J by 5 bases. The V gene's germline CDR1 is SEHNR and CDR2 FQNEAQ (reference sequence). The full variable domain, with the rest looked up from reference TRBV7-9 and TRBJ2-5, is DTGVSQNPRHKITKRGQNVTFRCDPISEHNRLYWYRQTLGQGPEFLTYFQNEAQLEKSRLLSDRFSAERPKGSFSTLEIQRTEQGDSAMYLCASSLLGGDETQYFGPGTRLLVL.

The chain uses TRBV30 and TRBJ2-1; 9 bases map to TRBD2. The CDR3 loop spans 13 amino acids. Germline CDR1 GTSNPN, CDR2 SVGIG (reference sequence). Trimming removed 1 base from V and 6 bases from J; junction bases left unmatched: 1. CDR3 in amino acids: CAWSEGLANEQFF. The CDR3 nucleotides are TGTGCCTGGAGTGAGGGACTAGCCAATGAGCAGTTCTTC.

The chain joins TRBV19 to TRBJ2-3; D may be TRBD2 (5 bases). The germline CDR1 and CDR2 sequences are LNHDA and SQIVND (reference sequence). With 9 bases removed from V and 0 bases from J, the gap between germline ends came to 10 bases. The CDR3 consists of 13 residues. CDR3 nucleotide sequence: TGTGCCAGCACGAGGACTAGCACAGATACGCAGTATTTT. Its translation is CASTRTSTDTQYF. The full variable domain, in which reference TRBV19 and TRBJ2-3 provide the parts outside the CDR3, is DGGITQSPKYLFRKEGQNVTLSCEQNLNHDAMYWYRQDPGQGLRLIYYSQIVNDFQKGDIAEGYSVSREKKESFPLTVTSAQKNPTAFYLCASTRTSTDTQYFGPGTRLTVL.

The chain links TRBV28 to TRBJ1-5; D is undetermined. From germline, CDR1 is MDHEN and CDR2 SYDVKM. The CDR3 is 15 residues long. The V and J ends lost 1 base and 2 bases respectively, with 9 bases between them. CDR3 DNA: TGTGCCAGCAGTTTATCGGGGTTGGGCAATCAGCCCCAGCATTTT. Translated, it gives CASSLSGLGNQPQHF.

The chain uses TRBV5-1 and TRBJ2-5; no definite D call. V was pared by 3 bases and J by 3 bases, with 9 bases between. The CDR3 is made up of 13 amino acids. CDR1 is SGHRS and CDR2 is YFSETQ in the germline V gene. The CDR3 region has the DNA TGCGCCAGCAGCTGGTCACTTAAAGAGACCCAGTACTTC. Translating gives CASSWSLKETQYF.

The CDR3 protein is CASSIELIGLAGANEQFF. The CDR3 DNA reads TGTGCCAGTAGTATAGAATTAATAGGACTAGCGGGAGCCAATGAGCAGTTCTTC. The gene calls are TRBV19 and TRBJ2-1; 13 nucleotides align to TRBD2. This CDR3 contains 18 residues. Germline V gene sequence: CDR1 LNHDA, CDR2 SQIVND (reference sequence). J gave up 6 bases and V 0 bases, and 8 bases lay outside the gene matches.